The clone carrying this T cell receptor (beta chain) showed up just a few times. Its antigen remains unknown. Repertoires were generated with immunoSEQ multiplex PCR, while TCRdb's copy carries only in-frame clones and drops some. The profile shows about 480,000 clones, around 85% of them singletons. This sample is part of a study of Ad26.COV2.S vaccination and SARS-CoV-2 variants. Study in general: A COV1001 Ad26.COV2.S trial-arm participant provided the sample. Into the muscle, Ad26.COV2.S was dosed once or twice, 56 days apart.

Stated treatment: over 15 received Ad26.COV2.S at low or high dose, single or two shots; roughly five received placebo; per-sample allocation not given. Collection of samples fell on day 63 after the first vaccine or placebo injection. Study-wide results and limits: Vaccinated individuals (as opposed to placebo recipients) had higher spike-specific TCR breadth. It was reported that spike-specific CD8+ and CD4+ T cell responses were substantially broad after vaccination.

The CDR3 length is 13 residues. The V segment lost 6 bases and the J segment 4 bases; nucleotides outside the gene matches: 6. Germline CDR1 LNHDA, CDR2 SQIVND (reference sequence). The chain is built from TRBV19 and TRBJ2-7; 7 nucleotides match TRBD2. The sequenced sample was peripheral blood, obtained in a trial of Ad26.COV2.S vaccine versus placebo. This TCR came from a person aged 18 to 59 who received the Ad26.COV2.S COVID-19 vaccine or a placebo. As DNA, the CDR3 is TGTGCCAGTAGAGCGGGATTGGGATACGAGCAGTACTTC. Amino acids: CASRAGLGYEQYF. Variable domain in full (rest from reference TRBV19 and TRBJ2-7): DGGITQSPKYLFRKEGQNVTLSCEQNLNHDAMYWYRQDPGQGLRLIYYSQIVNDFQKGDIAEGYSVSREKKESFPLTVTSAQKNPTAFYLCASRAGLGYEQYFGPGTRLTVT.